The 32 T cell receptor beta chains given below trace back to one sample, sequenced in a study of T cells in Graves' hyperthyroidism and ophthalmopathy. The investigators amplified TCR beta CDR3 regions from RNA transcripts. HTBI primers drove first-round RT-PCR of the TCR CDR3. TCRdb reprocessed the multiplex PCR reads with MiXCR, giving one entry per CDR3 protein. Of under 130,000 distinct CDR3 sequences listed, about 45% are singletons. Specimen: blood. The receptors were gathered from a man aged 40-50 years with Graves' hyperthyroidism.

At least ten counts were recorded for this clonotype. This rearrangement joins TRBV10-3 to TRBJ1-1, with D unresolved. The germline V gene encodes CDR1 ENHRY and CDR2 SYGVKD. This CDR3 has 16 amino acids. With 6 bases removed from V and 2 bases from J, the gap between germline ends came to 19 bases. The CDR3 loop is CAIRTRDSGINTEAFF. The DNA of the CDR3 is TGTGCCATCAGGACACGAGACTCGGGAATCAACACTGAAGCTTTCTTT.

In nucleotides, the CDR3 is TGTGCCAGCAGCCTACCGACTAGGGAAAGGGGGGCCTACAATGAGCAGTTCTTC. Translating it yields CASSLPTRERGAYNEQFF. The V and J genes are TRBV7-2 and TRBJ2-1, with D perhaps being TRBD1 or TRBD2 (6 bases each). This CDR3 spans 18 amino acids. V was trimmed by 5 bases and J by 2 bases, leaving 22 bases between them. CDR1 and CDR2 (germline): SGHTA, FQGNSA.

The chain links TRBV20-1 to TRBJ2-2, with a possible D match to TRBD2 (6 bases). Between the trimmed V and J ends, which lost 4 bases and 1 base, there was a span of 13 bases. The CDR3 is made up of 15 amino acids. Germline CDR1 DFQATT, CDR2 SNEGSKA (reference sequence). The CDR3 is CSATHGRGNTGELFF. CDR3 in DNA: TGCAGTGCTACCCATGGGCGGGGGAACACCGGGGAGCTGTTTTTT.

This clonotype has ten or more counts. J is TRBJ2-7 and V is TRBV27; D call uncertain. V shed 8 bases and J shed 3 bases, with 11 bases lying between them. Germline assignment: CDR1 MNHEY and CDR2 SMNVEV (reference sequence). The length of the CDR3 is 12 residues. The CDR3 sequence: CASGPILYEQYF. For the CDR3, the DNA is TGTGCCAGCGGTCCAATTCTCTACGAGCAGTACTTC.

The rearrangement links TRBV6-2 or TRBV6-3 to TRBJ1-3, with no clear D. Trimming removed 2 bases at V and 5 bases at J, with 1 base between. In germline, CDR1 is MNHEY, CDR2 SVGEGT. The CDR3 has 11 amino acids. Here the CDR3 reads CASSYRNTIYF. CDR3 DNA: TGTGCCAGCAGTTACAGAAACACCATATATTTT.

Written as DNA, the CDR3 is TGTGCCAGCAGCGTGGAGGGTAGCTCCTACGAGCAGTACTTC. This translates into CASSVEGSSYEQYF. This chain links TRBV9 with TRBJ2-7, with a weak D call TRBD2 (6 bases). Germline values: CDR1 SGDLS, CDR2 YYNGEE. The CDR3 is 14 amino acids. V was clipped by 2 bases and J by 0 bases, with 9 bases between them.

At least ten counts were recorded for this clonotype. The chain couples TRBV7-9 to TRBJ2-5; 14 bases align to TRBD2. After removal of 5 bases from V and 2 bases from J, the junction contained 4 bases not matched to a gene. The CDR3 runs 16 residues. The germline V gene has CDR1 SEHNR and CDR2 FQNEAQ (reference sequence). The DNA of the CDR3 is TGTGCCAGCAGCACCCGGACTAGCGGGGGGCAAGAGACCCAGTACTTC. This codes for CASSTRTSGGQETQYF. The full variable domain, in which reference TRBV7-9 and TRBJ2-5 provide the parts outside the CDR3, is DTGVSQNPRHKITKRGQNVTFRCDPISEHNRLYWYRQTLGQGPEFLTYFQNEAQLEKSRLLSDRFSAERPKGSFSTLEIQRTEQGDSAMYLCASSTRTSGGQETQYFGPGTRLLVL.

Comment on this clonotype: A read error may produce the germline difference seen at one junction end. The J gene is TRBJ2-3, the V gene TRBV10-2; 11 bases line up with TRBD1. Germline V gene sequence: CDR1 WSHSY, CDR2 SAAADI. There are 16 residues in the CDR3. DNA for the CDR3: TGTGCCAGCTCACGGTCGGGACAGGGGGTCACAGATACGCAGTATTTT. Translating gives CASSRSGQGVTDTQYF.

At least ten counts were recorded for this clonotype. The CDR3 DNA sequence: TGCAGCGTTGTGAAGTATACTGAAGCTTTCTTT. Translating gives CSVVKYTEAFF. V and J are TRBV29-1 and TRBJ1-1; D gene ambiguous. CDR3 length: 11 amino acids. The V gene lost 4 bases and the J gene lost 5 bases, with 8 bases spanning the gap. Germline CDR1 reads SQVTM; CDR2 reads ANQGSEA.

This clonotype occurred a few times. This may be a read error: a much more frequent sequence differs by one nucleotide. The V call is TRBV11-3, the J call TRBJ2-7; 11 bases agree with TRBD2. The CDR3 runs to 16 residues. Germline lookup yields CDR1 SGHNT and CDR2 YENEEA. The CDR3 coding sequence is TGTGCCAACAGCTTTTTACTAGCGGGAGCCTCCTACGAGCAGTACTTC. Translation: CANSFLLAGASYEQYF.

This clonotype was recorded at least ten times. This may arise from a read error, as a much more abundant clone is one base away. The conserved phenylalanine or tryptophan is not found at the CDR3 terminus, so this likely reflects a read error. The chain uses TRBV7-6 and TRBJ2-1; 7 positions match TRBD1. CDR1 is SGHVS, CDR2 FNYEAQ, per germline. The CDR3 runs to 14 residues. V gave up 5 bases and J gave up 7 bases; unmatched junction bases: 8. CDR3 amino acids: CASSVKTGFNEQFS. The CDR3 DNA reads TGTGCCAGCAGCGTTAAGACAGGGTTTAATGAGCAGTTCTCC.

V and J are TRBV20-1 and TRBJ2-5, with TRBD2 matching 7 bases. Germline values: CDR1 DFQATT, CDR2 SNEGSKA (reference sequence). Germline trimming cut 3 bases from V and 5 bases from J; bases unmatched to any gene: 12. This CDR3 is 15 amino acids long. CDR3: CSARGVSGWRETQYF. The CDR3 DNA follows: TGCAGTGCTAGGGGGGTTAGCGGGTGGAGGGAGACCCAGTACTTC.

This clonotype was detected a few times. The rearrangement uses TRBV9 and TRBJ1-1, with 7 bases lining up with TRBD1. Losses at the gene ends were 3 bases for V and 3 bases for J; bases not matched to a gene: 11. Germline CDR1 and CDR2: SGDLS and YYNGEE. This CDR3 has 16 residues. CDR3 in amino acids: CASSAHRGQRYTEAFF. The DNA of the CDR3 is TGTGCCAGCAGCGCGCACAGGGGCCAACGTTACACTGAAGCTTTCTTT.

This clonotype is a singleton in its sample. A much more abundant neighbour one base away suggests this may be a read error. The chain has TRBV20-1 and TRBJ1-1; D ambiguous. This CDR3 has 12 amino acids. Trimming took off 5 bases at V and 1 base at J, with 8 bases between the two ends. CDR1 and CDR2 from the germline V gene are DFQATT and SNEGSKA (reference sequence). The CDR3 region is CSAGRPNTEAFF. As DNA, the CDR3 is TGCAGTGCTGGACGTCCGAACACTGAAGCTTTCTTT.

In regard to this clonotype: The junction shows a germline mismatch at one end, possibly a read error. The genes are TRBV7-3 and TRBJ2-2, with TRBD1 identical over 10 bases. The CDR3 contains 18 residues. Germline CDR1 reads SGHTA; CDR2 reads FQGTGA. The CDR3 bases are TGCGCCAGCAGCCATCGGGGTTCCGGGACAGGGGACACCGGGGAGCTGTTTTTT. This codes for CASSHRGSGTGDTGELFF.

V gene TRBV2 combines with J gene TRBJ1-5; a possible D gene is TRBD1 (5 bases). CDR3 length: 15 residues. Per the germline V gene, CDR1 is SNHLY and CDR2 is FYNNEI. Between the trimmed V and J ends, which lost 5 bases and 7 bases, there was a span of 18 bases. The CDR3 loop reads CASSFSGTYEQPQHF. CDR3 nucleotides: TGTGCCAGCAGTTTTAGCGGGACCTACGAGCAGCCCCAGCATTTT.

This rearrangement joins TRBV20-1 to TRBJ1-1; weak D call: TRBD1 (5 bases). Germline-derived CDR1 and CDR2 are DFQATT and SNEGSKA (reference sequence). The length of the CDR3 is 13 residues. The V end was cut by 0 bases, the J end by 5 bases, with 10 bases between. For the CDR3, the DNA is TGCAGTGCTAGAGAGCAGGGCGGGACTGAAGCTTTCTTT. This encodes CSAREQGGTEAFF.

Details on this clonotype: At one end the junction does not follow the germline gene, possibly because of a read error. This chain links TRBV10-1 with TRBJ1-5; 7 nucleotides agree with TRBD1. The CDR3 length is 14 residues. CDR1 and CDR2 from the germline V gene are WNHNN and SYGVQD (reference sequence). CDR3 in amino acids: CASSENRGNQPQHF. Written as DNA, the CDR3 is TGCGCCAGCAGTGAGAACAGGGGCAATCAGCCTCAGCATTTT.

This clonotype was observed at least ten times. V usage is TRBV6-5 and J usage is TRBJ1-4; D call uncertain. CDR1 and CDR2 from the germline V gene are MNHEY and SVGAGI. V dropped 2 bases and J dropped 6 bases, with 13 bases sitting between them. The CDR3 consists of 15 residues. The CDR3 loop is CASSYRPLTDEKLFF. Written as DNA, the CDR3 is TGTGCCAGCAGTTACCGTCCCCTTACCGATGAAAAACTGTTTTTT.

This clonotype was found many times. The genes are TRBV12-3 or TRBV12-4 and TRBJ1-1; D gene uncertain. Trimming stripped 6 bases from V and 1 base from J, with 9 bases between. This CDR3 is built from 13 residues. The CDR3 nucleotides read TGTGCCAGCAGGAGGTTTCAGAACACTGAAGCTTTCTTT. Its protein is CASRRFQNTEAFF.

Only one count was recorded for this clonotype. V and J are TRBV7-2 and TRBJ2-1; 7 nucleotides agree with TRBD2. CDR3 length equals 15 residues. V lost 5 bases, J lost 7 bases, and 11 bases stayed unmatched. Per germline, CDR1 SGHTA and CDR2 FQGNSA. The CDR3 DNA sequence: TGTGCCAGCAGCCTACCGACTAGCCTTAGTAATGAGCAGTTCTTC. This sequence encodes CASSLPTSLSNEQFF.

This clonotype was picked up one time. The chain joins TRBV29-1 to TRBJ2-5, with 7 bases identical to TRBD1. After removal of 4 bases from V and 5 bases from J, the junction contained 16 bases not matched to a gene. CDR3 length: 16 residues. CDR1 is SQVTM, CDR2 ANQGSEA, per germline. The CDR3 here is CSVGVRGTAYLETQYF. The CDR3 region has the DNA TGCAGCGTTGGGGTAAGAGGGACAGCTTATTTGGAGACCCAGTACTTC.

This clonotype occurred many times. V usage is TRBV2 and J usage is TRBJ2-5; the D is unclear. This CDR3 has 12 residues. The ends were cut back, 3 bases at V and 9 bases at J, with 11 bases in the middle. Germline CDR1 SNHLY, CDR2 FYNNEI. CDR3 protein: CASSDSYLPQYF. The CDR3 DNA sequence: TGTGCCAGCAGTGACAGTTACCTTCCCCAGTACTTC.

The CDR3 region is CASSQSGTSGGYQETQYF. The CDR3 nucleotides are TGTGCCAGCAGCCAATCTGGGACTAGCGGGGGTTACCAAGAGACCCAGTACTTC. This rearrangement joins TRBV9 to TRBJ2-5, with 14 bases matching TRBD2. CDR3 length equals 18 residues. Germline lookup yields CDR1 SGDLS and CDR2 YYNGEE. V shed 4 bases and J 0 bases; nucleotides not matched to a gene: 8.

This clonotype was counted many times. The rearrangement joins TRBV20-1 to TRBJ2-7; D ambiguous. The V gene lost 0 bases and the J gene lost 3 bases, with 9 bases spanning the gap. This CDR3 region has 13 residues. Germline V gives CDR1 DFQATT, CDR2 SNEGSKA (reference sequence). The CDR3 region is CSARDRIYYEQYF. The CDR3 DNA follows: TGCAGTGCTAGAGATCGTATCTACTACGAGCAGTACTTC.

This rearrangement joins TRBV25-1 to TRBJ2-5; 8 bases line up with TRBD1. The junction had 17 bases not matched to a gene; V was cut back by 8 bases and J by 6 bases. CDR3 length: 16 amino acids. Germline lookup yields CDR1 MGHDK and CDR2 SYGVNS. CDR3 sequence: CASSLGSGQGQKTQYF. In nucleotides, the CDR3 is TGTGCCAGCTCACTCGGGAGCGGACAGGGACAAAAGACCCAGTACTTC.

This clonotype was found once. CDR3 sequence reads: CSVEAGRTEAFF. In nucleotides, the CDR3 is TGCAGCGTTGAAGCAGGGCGGACTGAAGCTTTCTTT. V gene TRBV29-1 combines with J gene TRBJ1-1, with D tentatively TRBD1 (5 bases). V lost 1 base and J 5 bases, leaving 8 bases between the germline ends. The CDR3 extends over 12 amino acids. Germline V gene sequence: CDR1 SQVTM, CDR2 ANQGSEA.

This rearrangement joins TRBV7-9 to TRBJ2-3; tentatively, D is TRBD1 or TRBD2 (6 bases each). There are 16 residues in the CDR3. Per the germline V gene, CDR1 is SEHNR and CDR2 is FQNEAQ (reference sequence). Deletions cut 4 bases from V and 3 bases from J, with 17 bases between. This CDR3 reads CASSSRGQGGTDTQYF. CDR3 DNA sequence: TGTGCCAGCAGCTCCCGGGGGCAGGGAGGTACAGATACGCAGTATTTT.

In the case of this clonotype: Possible read error: a much larger clone is one base away. The CDR3: CASRPGSSGNTIYF. For the CDR3, the DNA is TGTGCCAGCAGACCGGGCAGCTCTGGAAACACCATATATTTT. This sequence joins TRBV25-1 and TRBJ1-3; no clear D. V was cut by 6 bases and J by 0 bases, with 9 bases left in between. This CDR3 comprises 14 residues. From germline, CDR1 is MGHDK and CDR2 SYGVNS.

In this sample, this clonotype turned up many times. This chain joins TRBV12-3 or TRBV12-4 and TRBJ2-7; 8 nucleotides line up with TRBD1. This CDR3 contains 14 residues. The ends lost 3 bases at V and 1 base at J; junction bases unmatched: 2. The CDR3 sequence is CASSFRQGSYEQYF. The CDR3 coding sequence is TGTGCCAGCAGTTTTCGACAGGGGTCCTACGAGCAGTACTTC.

This chain links TRBV7-2 with TRBJ2-3; 7 bases fit TRBD2. The germline V gene has CDR1 SGHTA and CDR2 FQGNSA. V trimming: 5 bases; J trimming: 3 bases; junction bases outside the gene matches: 14. The CDR3 sequence is 17 residues long. The CDR3 here is CASSQVPGLAGTDTQYF. CDR3 nucleotide sequence: TGTGCCAGCAGCCAAGTTCCCGGGTTAGCGGGTACAGATACGCAGTATTTT.

Concerning this clonotype itself: A much more abundant neighbour one base away suggests this may be a read error. V gene TRBV6-5 combines with J gene TRBJ2-2, with 8 bases fitting TRBD1. Germline loops: CDR1 MNHEY, CDR2 SVGAGI. There are 15 residues in the CDR3. Here the CDR3 DNA reads TGTGCCAGCAGTGTGACAGGGGTGGTGACCGGGGAGCGGTTTTTT. This gives the protein CASSVTGVVTGERFF.